Sequencing of this TCR beta chain was carried out in a study of cytomegalovirus exposure and HLA in healthy donors. Points from the study as a whole: The authors later linked a missense DCLRE1C variant to TCR beta V- and J-gene trimming. Later work found that TCR association rates differed between HLA loci; DRB1 had the most and HLA-C the fewest. An assumption of roughly uniform sequencing depth across donors underlay the presence/absence analyses.

Germline CDR1 is MGHRA and CDR2 is YSYEKL. With V trimmed by 6 bases and J by 9 bases, 8 bases remained unmatched. The length of the CDR3 is 14 residues. In the case of this clone: Its antigen is as yet unknown.

It was with 60 Vbeta and 13 Jbeta primers that the PCR ran. Clones were sequenced by immunoSEQ multiplex PCR, and TCRdb holds only the in-frame ones, with some missing. The sample includes a few hundred thousand clones, approximately 80% seen only once; the top ten take less than 9%. This receptor was taken from a woman in her fifties or sixties in good health and CMV-seropositive. The chain uses TRBV4-1 and TRBJ2-1; 10 bases are a match to TRBD1. Material: PBMCs. The CDR3 DNA reads TGCGCCAGCAGTGAAGCCGGGACAGGGGCTGAGCAGTTCTTC. Its translation: CASSEAGTGAEQFF.